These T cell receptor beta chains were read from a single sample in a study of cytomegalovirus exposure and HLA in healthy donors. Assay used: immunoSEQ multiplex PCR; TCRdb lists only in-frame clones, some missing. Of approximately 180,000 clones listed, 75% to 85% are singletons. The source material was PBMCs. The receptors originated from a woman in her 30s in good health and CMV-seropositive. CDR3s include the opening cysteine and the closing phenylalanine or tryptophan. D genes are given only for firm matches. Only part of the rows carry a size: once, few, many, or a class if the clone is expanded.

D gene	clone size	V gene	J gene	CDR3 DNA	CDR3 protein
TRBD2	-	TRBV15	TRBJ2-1	TGTGCCACCAGCAGAGCCAGATCGGGGACTAGTCCCTACAATGAGCAGTTCTTC	CATSRARSGTSPYNEQFF
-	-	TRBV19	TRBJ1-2	TGTGCCAGTAGTCCGCGGCTCTATGGCTACACCTTC	CASSPRLYGYTF
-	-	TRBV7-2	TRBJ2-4	TGTGCCAGCAGTTACGACAGGGGCGGGGGCAAAAACATTCAGTACTTC	CASSYDRGGGKNIQYF
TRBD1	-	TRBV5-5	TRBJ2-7	TGTGCCAGCAGCCCGACCGGGACAGGGGCCTACGAGCAGTACTTC	CASSPTGTGAYEQYF
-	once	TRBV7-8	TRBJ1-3	TGTGCCAGCAGCTTAGAATTGGTGGACTGGGGAAACACCATATATTTT	CASSLELVDWGNTIYF
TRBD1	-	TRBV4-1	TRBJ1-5	TGCGCCAGCAGCCAAGGACAGGGGGATCAGCCCCAGCATTTT	CASSQGQGDQPQHF
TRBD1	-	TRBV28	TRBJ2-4	TGTGCCAGCGGGCGACAGGGGGCGGCCAAAAACATTCAGTACTTC	CASGRQGAAKNIQYF
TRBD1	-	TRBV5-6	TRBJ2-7	TGTGCCAGCAGCTACGGGCAGGGGGCCTACGAGCAGTACTTC	CASSYGQGAYEQYF
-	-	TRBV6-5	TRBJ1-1	TGTGCCAGCAGCCCACCAGACATAAGGACTGAAGCTTTCTTT	CASSPPDIRTEAFF
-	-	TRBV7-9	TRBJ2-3	TGTGCCAGCAGCTCTGTCGATACGCAGTATTTT	CASSSVDTQYF
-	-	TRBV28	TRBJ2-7	TGTGCCAGCAGTTCACCCGGACAGCTCGGCTACGAGCAGTACTTC	CASSSPGQLGYEQYF
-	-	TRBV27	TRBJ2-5	TGTGCCAGCAGTTTATTCACTAGTAAGGAGACCCAGTACTTC	CASSLFTSKETQYF
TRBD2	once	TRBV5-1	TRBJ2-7	TGCGCCAGCAGCTTAGGAACTAGCGGGACCCACGAGCAGTACTTC	CASSLGTSGTHEQYF
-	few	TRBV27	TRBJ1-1	TGTGCCAGCAGTTTATCTAGGACAGCCGCCACTGAAGCTTTCTTT	CASSLSRTAATEAFF
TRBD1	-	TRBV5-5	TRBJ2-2	TGTGCCAGCAGCTTGGGTGCGCAGGGGGTTTTCACCGGGGAGCTGTTTTTT	CASSLGAQGVFTGELFF
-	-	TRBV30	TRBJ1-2	TGTGCCTGGAGTGGGTCCCCGGTGCGCGGCTACACCTTC	CAWSGSPVRGYTF
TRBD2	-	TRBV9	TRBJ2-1	TGTGCCAGCAGCGTAGCTAGCGGGAGTGGGTATGAGCAGTTCTTC	CASSVASGSGYEQFF
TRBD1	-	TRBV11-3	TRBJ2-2	TGTGCCAGCAGCTTAGACCGACAGGGGGCCGGGGAGCTGTTTTTT	CASSLDRQGAGELFF
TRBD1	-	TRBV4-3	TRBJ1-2	TGCGCCAGCAGCCAGGCAGGGGGCAACTATGGCTACACCTTC	CASSQAGGNYGYTF
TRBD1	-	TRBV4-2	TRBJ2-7	TGTGCCAGCAGCCACTACCCGGGACAGGGGAAAGGCGAGCAGTACTTC	CASSHYPGQGKGEQYF
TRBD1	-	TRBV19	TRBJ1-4	TGTGCCAGTAGTGGGACAGCTAATGAAAAACTGTTTTTT	CASSGTANEKLFF
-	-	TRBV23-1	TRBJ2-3	TGCGCCAGCCCTAGGAGGGGGGGCGCAAGGGATACGCAGTATTTT	CASPRRGGARDTQYF
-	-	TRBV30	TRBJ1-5	TGTGCCTGGGGGGGAGGGGGGCATAGCAATCAGCCCCAGCATTTT	CAWGGGGHSNQPQHF
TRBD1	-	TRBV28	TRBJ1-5	TGTGCCAGCAGCCCCGCGGGACAGTATAGCAATCAGCCCCAGCATTTT	CASSPAGQYSNQPQHF
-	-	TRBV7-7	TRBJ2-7	TGTGCCAGCAGCTCGAAGGAGGGAACCGAGCAGTACTTC	CASSSKEGTEQYF
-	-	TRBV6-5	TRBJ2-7	TGCGCCAGCAGTCCTGCTATGTCCGCCTACGAGCAGTACTTC	CASSPAMSAYEQYF
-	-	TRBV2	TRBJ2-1	TGTGCCAGCAACACCGACTCCTACAATGAGCAGTTCTTC	CASNTDSYNEQFF
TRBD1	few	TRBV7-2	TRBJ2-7	TGTGCCAGCAGCTTGACAGGGTACGAGCAGTACTTC	CASSLTGYEQYF
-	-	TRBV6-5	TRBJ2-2	TGTGCCAGCAGTTACTCGAGGGCCGGGGAGCTGTTTTTT	CASSYSRAGELFF
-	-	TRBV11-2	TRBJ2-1	TGTGCCACCCAAACTTCCGGCAATGAGCAGTTCTTC	CATQTSGNEQFF
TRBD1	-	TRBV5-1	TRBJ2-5	TGCGCCAGCAGCTTGGAAGCCGGACAGGGTGAGACCCAGTACTTC	CASSLEAGQGETQYF
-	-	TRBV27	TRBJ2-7	TGTGCCAGCAGTTTCTTGGGGACTTTAGCCGAGAAGTACTTC	CASSFLGTLAEKYF
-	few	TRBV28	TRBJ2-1	TGTGCCAGCAGTTTGACTAGGCAATCTCAGCAGTTCTTC	CASSLTRQSQQFF
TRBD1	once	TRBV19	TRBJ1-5	TGTGCCAGTAGTAAAACAGGGGATTATCAGCCCCAGCATTTT	CASSKTGDYQPQHF
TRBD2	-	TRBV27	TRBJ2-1	TGTGCCAGCCAACGACTAGCGGCCTCCTACAATGAGCAGTTCTTC	CASQRLAASYNEQFF
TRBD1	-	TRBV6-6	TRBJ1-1	TGTGCCAGCGCGATAGGGACAGGGGGCACTGAAGCTTTCTTT	CASAIGTGGTEAFF
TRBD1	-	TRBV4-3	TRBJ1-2	TGCGCCAGCAGCCAAGCGGGCAGGGGGCGCGACTATGGCTACACCTTC	CASSQAGRGRDYGYTF
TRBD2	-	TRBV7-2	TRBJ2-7	TGTGCCAGCAGGACCTTAGCGGGAGGGCCCGGGGAGCAGTACTTC	CASRTLAGGPGEQYF
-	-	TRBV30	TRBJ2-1	TGTGCCTGGAGTGTTAAGGGGGAGCAGTTCTTC	CAWSVKGEQFF
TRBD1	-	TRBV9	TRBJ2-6	TGTGCCAGCAGCGTGAGTCCGACAGGGGGCGGGTCTGGGGCCAACGTCCTGACTTTC	CASSVSPTGGGSGANVLTF
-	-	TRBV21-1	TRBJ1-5	TGTGCCAGCAGCAAATCCGGACAGGGAGGCAATCAGCCCCAGCATTTT	CASSKSGQGGNQPQHF